The 31 T cell receptor beta chains listed next were all sequenced from one sample in a study of shared clonotypes between healthy human individuals. Naive CD8 cells, CD45RO-negative and positively selected for CCR7, excluded terminally differentiated effector memory CD45RA+ cells. Profiling relied on immunoSEQ multiplex PCR, and the TCRdb table lists in-frame clones only, not all of them. The top ten hold about 0.21% of the sample, which has over 750,000 clones, about 97% seen once. The sample was naive CD8+ T cells sorted from blood. The receptors derive from a man aged 25-45 years in good health.

This rearrangement joins TRBV11-2 to TRBJ2-1, with D possibly being TRBD1 or TRBD2 (6 bases each). CDR1 is SGHAT, CDR2 FQNNGV, per germline. The CDR3 covers 16 residues. The V end lost 1 base, the J end lost 3 bases, and 13 bases lay between the germline ends. DNA of the CDR3: TGTGCCAGCAGCTTAGGCCAGGGGACTTTCTACAATGAGCAGTTCTTC. Its translation: CASSLGQGTFYNEQFF. Drawing the rest from reference TRBV11-2 and TRBJ2-1, the complete variable domain is EAGVAQSPRYKIIEKRQSVAFWCNPISGHATLYWYQQILGQGPKLLIQFQNNGVVDDSQLPKDRFSAERLKGVDSTLKIQPAKLEDSAVYLCASSLGQGTFYNEQFFGPGTRLTVL.

The chain is built from TRBV7-6 and TRBJ2-1, with TRBD2 identical over 7 bases. V gave up 0 bases and J gave up 0 bases; unmatched junction bases: 11. This CDR3 contains 19 residues. Germline values: CDR1 SGHVS, CDR2 FNYEAQ. The CDR3 is CASSLAWGDSGPSYNEQFF. CDR3 nucleotides: TGTGCCAGCAGCTTAGCATGGGGGGATAGCGGGCCCTCCTACAATGAGCAGTTCTTC.

J is TRBJ2-1 and V is TRBV7-9; 8 bases match TRBD2. CDR3 size: 13 residues. Germline V gene data show CDR1 as SEHNR and CDR2 as FQNEAQ (reference sequence). Trimming took 4 bases from V and 6 from J; bases not matched to a gene: 2. The CDR3 DNA follows: TGTGCCAGCAGCTACGGACTAGCCAATGAGCAGTTCTTC. This gives the protein CASSYGLANEQFF.

V gene TRBV5-4 combines with J gene TRBJ2-7; weak D call: TRBD2 (6 bases). V lost 3 bases to trimming and J lost 0 bases, with 16 bases between them. The CDR3 has 16 residues. Germline V gene sequence: CDR1 SGHNT, CDR2 YYREEE (reference sequence). CDR3 loop: CASSSPAGIHSYEQYF. CDR3 bases: TGTGCCAGCAGCTCCCCGGCGGGAATTCACTCCTACGAGCAGTACTTC.

The chain carries TRBV6-4 and TRBJ1-1; no clear D gene. This CDR3 has 13 amino acids. Deletions cut 5 bases from V and 1 base from J, with 8 bases between. Germline CDR1 reads MRHNA; CDR2 reads SNTAGT. CDR3 region: CASSNYPNTEAFF. The CDR3 DNA reads TGTGCCAGCAGTAACTATCCGAACACTGAAGCTTTCTTT.

The V and J genes are TRBV5-5 and TRBJ1-1; 10 nucleotides line up with TRBD1. With 1 base clipped from V and 5 bases from J, the junction kept 8 bases outside the gene matches. Germline assignment: CDR1 SGHKS and CDR2 YYEKEE (reference sequence). This CDR3 is built from 16 residues. The CDR3 reads CASSLFQTGGGTEAFF. In DNA, the CDR3 is TGTGCCAGCAGCTTGTTCCAGACAGGGGGCGGTACTGAAGCTTTCTTT.

This chain joins TRBV5-1 and TRBJ2-1; 8 positions agree with TRBD2. The length of the CDR3 is 16 residues. The junction had 10 bases not matched to a gene; V was cut back by 0 bases and J by 8 bases. Looked up from germline, CDR1 is SGHRS and CDR2 is YFSETQ. This CDR3 is CASSLGLREVLDEQFF. CDR3 bases: TGCGCCAGCAGCTTGGGGTTGCGGGAGGTGTTGGATGAGCAGTTCTTC.

This chain links TRBV29-1 with TRBJ2-1; TRBD1 aligns across 7 bases. The V and J ends lost 7 bases and 7 bases, in that order; junction bases with no gene match: 10. The CDR3 is 13 residues long. CDR1 is SQVTM, CDR2 ANQGSEA, per germline. The CDR3 protein is CSALEGAGNEQFF. The CDR3 DNA reads as TGCAGCGCCCTCGAGGGGGCCGGGAATGAGCAGTTCTTC.

The chain combines TRBV7-6 with TRBJ2-2, with D perhaps being TRBD1 or TRBD2 (5 bases each). V was cut by 4 bases and J by 7 bases, with 16 bases left in between. The CDR3 sequence is 15 residues long. The germline CDR1 and CDR2 sequences are SGHVS and FNYEAQ. CDR3 residues: CASSSTGTRVGELFF. The CDR3, as DNA: TGTGCCAGCAGCTCGACCGGGACGCGCGTCGGGGAGCTGTTTTTT.

The chain couples TRBV7-2 to TRBJ2-1; the D is unclear. The CDR3 totals 13 residues. V lost 1 base and J 10 bases, leaving 11 bases between the germline ends. CDR1 and CDR2 from the germline V gene are SGHTA and FQGNSA. The CDR3 region is CASSLELSREQFF. The CDR3, as DNA: TGTGCCAGCAGCTTAGAGTTGTCTAGGGAGCAGTTCTTC.

CDR3 bases: TGTGCCAGCAGCTCAACGGCCGGGACAAGGTGGGCCCAGTACTTC. This translates into CASSSTAGTRWAQYF. V usage is TRBV7-9 and J usage is TRBJ2-5; D may be TRBD1 (6 bases). Germline V gene lookup returns CDR1 SEHNR and CDR2 FQNEAQ (reference sequence). V shed 4 bases and J shed 9 bases, with 21 bases lying between them. This CDR3 spans 15 amino acids.

V gene TRBV19 combines with J gene TRBJ2-5; maybe TRBD2 (6 bases). V lost 1 base and J lost 5, with 11 bases in between. The germline V gene encodes CDR1 LNHDA and CDR2 SQIVND (reference sequence). The CDR3 runs to 14 residues. The CDR3 DNA follows: TGTGCCAGTAGTATAGGAGGCGGGGTCGAGACCCAGTACTTC. As protein: CASSIGGGVETQYF.

The chain joins TRBV7-9 to TRBJ2-7; D might be TRBD1 (6 bases). The germline CDR1 and CDR2 sequences are SEHNR and FQNEAQ (reference sequence). The CDR3 runs to 15 residues. V shed 5 bases and J shed 3 bases, with 17 bases lying between them. CDR3 coding DNA: TGTGCCAGCAGCAGCCGGGACAAACTAGGCTACGAGCAGTACTTC. It yields the protein CASSSRDKLGYEQYF.

This chain links TRBV19 with TRBJ2-7; TRBD2 aligns across 10 bases. This CDR3 region has 15 residues. Germline V gene sequence: CDR1 LNHDA, CDR2 SQIVND (reference sequence). The V gene end was trimmed by 5 bases and the J gene end by 5 bases; junction bases not matched to a gene: 9. The CDR3 sequence is CASSPGTSAFHEQYF. In DNA, the CDR3 is TGTGCCAGTAGTCCGGGGACTAGCGCCTTCCACGAGCAGTACTTC.

The chain links TRBV29-1 to TRBJ2-1; D call uncertain. Trimming pared 8 bases from V and 4 bases from J, leaving 21 bases between. The CDR3 length is 15 residues. CDR1 is SQVTM and CDR2 is ANQGSEA in the germline V gene. This CDR3 reads CSSRGWGKIYNEQFF. CDR3 sequence (DNA): TGCAGCTCACGCGGTTGGGGTAAGATTTACAATGAGCAGTTCTTC.

J is TRBJ1-1 and V is TRBV7-9, with no clear D. Trimming shortened V by 5 bases and J by 0 bases, and 4 bases separated the two germline ends. The CDR3 totals 12 residues. Per germline, CDR1 SEHNR and CDR2 FQNEAQ (reference sequence). The CDR3 region is CASSRMNTEAFF. CDR3 nucleotides: TGTGCCAGCAGCAGAATGAACACTGAAGCTTTCTTT.

A note on this clone: The sample has other DNA sequences that encode this CDR3 too. The chain uses TRBV27 and TRBJ1-4, with D possibly being TRBD1 (5 bases). There are 14 residues in the CDR3. Germline assignment: CDR1 MNHEY and CDR2 SMNVEV (reference sequence). Trimming removed 1 base from V and 7 bases from J, with 10 bases in between. DNA for the CDR3: TGTGCCAGCAGTTTATTGGGGGGGGGTGAAAAACTGTTTTTT. Translation: CASSLLGGGEKLFF.

This clone was observed a single time. The V gene is TRBV7-9, the J gene TRBJ2-1; D possibly corresponds to TRBD2 (6 bases). The CDR3 is 18 residues long. Germline V gives CDR1 SEHNR, CDR2 FQNEAQ (reference sequence). The V end was cut by 4 bases, the J end by 4 bases, with 23 bases between. CDR3 sequence: CASSSGLLDHNGYNEQFF. As DNA, the CDR3 is TGTGCCAGCAGCTCTGGACTACTAGACCATAATGGGTACAATGAGCAGTTCTTC.

V usage is TRBV20-1 and J usage is TRBJ1-1; TRBD1 is a possible D gene (6 bases). V was clipped by 3 bases and J by 11 bases, with 13 bases between them. CDR3 length equals 11 residues. Germline CDR1 and CDR2: DFQATT and SNEGSKA (reference sequence). The CDR3 loop is CSAREGGEAFF. In DNA, the CDR3 is TGCAGTGCTAGGGAAGGGGGAGAGGCTTTCTTT.

The rearrangement uses TRBV30 and TRBJ2-7, with D possibly being TRBD1 (6 bases). The CDR3 loop spans 11 amino acids. Germline-derived CDR1 and CDR2 are GTSNPN and SVGIG (reference sequence). Trimming stripped 5 bases from V and 3 bases from J, with 8 bases between. The CDR3 nucleotides are TGTGCCTGGCAGGGGAACTACGAGCAGTACTTC. Its translation is CAWQGNYEQYF.

The chain combines TRBV28 with TRBJ2-7, with D perhaps matching TRBD1 (5 bases). With 6 bases removed from V and 6 bases from J, the gap between germline ends came to 21 bases. This CDR3 region has 15 residues. Germline assignment: CDR1 MDHEN and CDR2 SYDVKM. The CDR3 sequence is CASREGEYRVGEQYF. As DNA, the CDR3 is TGTGCCAGCAGGGAAGGGGAATACCGGGTTGGCGAGCAGTACTTC.

V usage is TRBV5-1 and J usage is TRBJ2-3, with D tentatively TRBD2 (5 bases). CDR3 length: 13 amino acids. Between the trimmed V and J ends, which lost 5 bases and 6 bases, there was a span of 13 bases. CDR1 is SGHRS, CDR2 YFSETQ, per germline. Here the CDR3 DNA reads TGCGCCAGCAGTGGAGAGGGCTGGGATACGCAGTATTTT. This encodes CASSGEGWDTQYF. Based on the CDR3 plus reference TRBV5-1 and TRBJ2-3, the full variable domain is KAGVTQTPRYLIKTRGQQVTLSCSPISGHRSVSWYQQTPGQGLQFLFEYFSETQRNKGNFPGRFSGRQFSNSRSEMNVSTLELGDSALYLCASSGEGWDTQYFGPGTRLTVL.

V is TRBV9 and J is TRBJ2-5; 15 nucleotides line up with TRBD2. Looked up from germline, CDR1 is SGDLS and CDR2 is YYNGEE. V was pared by 3 bases and J by 3 bases, with 9 bases of the junction left unmatched. This CDR3 comprises 18 residues. CDR3 residues: CASSEGLAGGRRKETQYF. As DNA, the CDR3 is TGTGCCAGCAGCGAGGGACTAGCGGGAGGTAGACGGAAAGAGACCCAGTACTTC.

This rearrangement joins TRBV11-2 to TRBJ1-2; D gene ambiguous. Trimming removed 0 bases at V and 4 bases at J, with 9 bases between. The CDR3 totals 14 residues. Germline V gene lookup returns CDR1 SGHAT and CDR2 FQNNGV. The CDR3 protein is CASSLDPQSYGYTF. The CDR3 DNA sequence: TGTGCCAGCAGCTTAGATCCACAATCCTATGGCTACACCTTC.

The CDR3 coding sequence is TGTGCCAGCAGCTTAATATTGGGTCAGGGGGCCTACGAGCAGTACTTC. Protein product: CASSLILGQGAYEQYF. V and J are TRBV7-9 and TRBJ2-7, with TRBD1 matching 7 bases. The CDR3 sequence is 16 residues long. V lost 2 bases to trimming and J lost 2 bases; unmatched junction nucleotides: 9. The germline CDR1 and CDR2 sequences are SEHNR and FQNEAQ (reference sequence).

CDR3: CASSLRGTLLEQYF. DNA of the CDR3: TGTGCCAGCAGCTTACGAGGGACTCTCCTCGAGCAGTACTTC. The rearrangement joins TRBV13 to TRBJ2-7; maybe TRBD2 (6 bases). This CDR3 contains 14 residues. Trimming stripped 2 bases from V and 6 bases from J, with 14 bases between. Germline V lookup: CDR1 PRHDT, CDR2 FYEKMQ (reference sequence).

This clone occurred once. This chain uses TRBV5-1 with TRBJ2-1; TRBD2 might be the D (6 bases). The CDR3 runs to 16 residues. V shed 4 bases and J shed 7 bases, with 21 bases lying between them. The germline gives CDR1 SGHRS, CDR2 YFSETQ. CDR3 in DNA: TGCGCCAGCAGCCCCTGGGGTAGCGGAGGTCGGAATGAGCAGTTCTTC. Its translation is CASSPWGSGGRNEQFF.

V is TRBV6-6 and J is TRBJ2-7, with D perhaps matching TRBD2 (5 bases). V shed 0 bases and J shed 0 bases, with 9 bases lying between them. Per the germline V gene, CDR1 is MNHNY and CDR2 is SVGAGI (reference sequence). The CDR3 covers 15 residues. CDR3 in DNA: TGTGCCAGCAGTTACTCACGGGGAGTCTCCTACGAGCAGTACTTC. The encoded protein is CASSYSRGVSYEQYF.

This rearrangement joins TRBV6-5 to TRBJ1-1; a possible D gene is TRBD1 (5 bases). Trimming took off 6 bases at V and 11 bases at J, with 25 bases between the two ends. Germline CDR1 and CDR2: MNHEY and SVGAGI. The CDR3 runs to 15 residues. DNA of the CDR3: TGTGCCAGCAGAGCCCTCCGGGGACCGCGGACAAGGGCTTTCTTT. As protein: CASRALRGPRTRAFF.

This clone was seen only once. V usage is TRBV4-1 and J usage is TRBJ2-7; D gene unclear. Trimming removed 1 base at V and 5 bases at J, with 15 bases between. The CDR3 is made up of 15 amino acids. Germline V gene lookup returns CDR1 MGHRA and CDR2 YSYEKL. The CDR3 nucleotides read TGCGCCAGCAGCCAAGGCCCCCTCTTGGTCGACGAGCAGTACTTC. Translating gives CASSQGPLLVDEQYF.

The J gene is TRBJ1-5, the V gene TRBV18; D is possibly TRBD1 (5 bases). Germline assignment: CDR1 KGHSH and CDR2 LQKENI. Between the trimmed V and J ends, which lost 3 bases and 2 bases, there was a span of 17 bases. CDR3 length equals 17 residues. CDR3: CASSPVPLQGGNQPQHF. Here the CDR3 DNA reads TGTGCCAGCTCACCCGTTCCCCTCCAGGGAGGCAATCAGCCCCAGCATTTT.